This TCR beta chain was documented in a study of post-analysis software for immune sequencing data. For the study at large: Clinical courses comprised relapsing-remitting, secondary progressive and progressive-relapsing multiple sclerosis. Study results and caveats: Higher frequency in patients than in controls was seen for roughly 5 TRBV segments, with TRBV5-6, TRBV5-1 and TRBV20-1 among them.

The CDR3 totals 14 residues. Germline V lookup: CDR1 SNHLY, CDR2 FYNNEI. After removal of 4 bases from V and 10 bases from J, the junction contained 3 bases not matched to a gene. Unique molecular identifiers had been added to the TCR beta cDNA libraries. TCRdb re-analysed the PCR reads in MiXCR, keeping a single row per CDR3 protein. This sample has about 430,000 distinct CDR3 sequences, with about 40% found just once. In regard to this clonotype: Its antigen is currently unknown.

The chain recombines TRBV2 with TRBJ2-1; TRBD2 aligns across 14 bases. The receptor comes from a girl aged 2 to 9 with multiple sclerosis. Sequencing used blood. CDR3 in amino acids: CASSGLAGGPEQFF. CDR3 in DNA: TGTGCCAGCAGTGGACTAGCGGGAGGGCCGGAGCAGTTCTTC.